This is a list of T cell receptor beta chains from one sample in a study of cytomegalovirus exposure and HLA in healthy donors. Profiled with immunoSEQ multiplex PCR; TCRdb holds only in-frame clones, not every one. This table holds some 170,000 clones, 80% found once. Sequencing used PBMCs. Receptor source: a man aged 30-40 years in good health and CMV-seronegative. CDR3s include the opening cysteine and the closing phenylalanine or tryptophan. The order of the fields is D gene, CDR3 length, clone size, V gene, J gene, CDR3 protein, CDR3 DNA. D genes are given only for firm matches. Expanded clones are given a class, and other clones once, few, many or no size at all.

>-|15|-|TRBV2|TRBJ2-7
CASSEAKGLYYEQYF
TGTGCCAGCAGTGAAGCAAAGGGACTTTACTACGAGCAGTACTTC
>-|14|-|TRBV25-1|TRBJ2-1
CASSESIRVCGQFF
TGTGCCAGCAGTGAAAGTATAAGAGTATGCGGGCAGTTCTTC
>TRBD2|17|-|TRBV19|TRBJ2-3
CASSFLTSASSTDTQYF
TGTGCCAGTAGTTTCCTTACTAGCGCGTCTAGCACAGATACGCAGTATTTT
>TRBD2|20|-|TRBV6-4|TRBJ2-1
CASSVFLQRTSGGAYNEQFF
TGTGCCAGCAGTGTTTTTCTTCAAAGGACTAGCGGGGGGGCCTACAATGAGCAGTTCTTC
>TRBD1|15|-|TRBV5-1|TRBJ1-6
CASSLLGTGVSPLHF
TGCGCCAGCAGCTTGCTCGGGACAGGGGTTTCACCCCTCCACTTT
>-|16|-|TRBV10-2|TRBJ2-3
CASSRDLDISTDTQYF
TGCGCCAGCAGTCGCGACTTGGACATCAGCACAGATACGCAGTATTTT
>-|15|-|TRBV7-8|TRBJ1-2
CASSLIQDTNYGYTF
TGTGCCAGCAGCTTAATTCAGGATACCAACTATGGCTACACCTTC
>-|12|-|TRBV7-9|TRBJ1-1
CASSLGTVEAFF
TGTGCCAGCAGCCTGGGGACTGTTGAAGCTTTCTTT
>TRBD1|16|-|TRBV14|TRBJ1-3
CASSQGQGLSGNTIYF
TGTGCCAGCAGCCAAGGACAGGGCCTCTCTGGAAACACCATATATTTT
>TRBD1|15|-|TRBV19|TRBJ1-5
CASSIGTGAGQPQHF
TGTGCCAGTAGTATAGGGACAGGAGCGGGTCAGCCCCAGCATTTT
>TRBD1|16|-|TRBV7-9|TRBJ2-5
CASIHETGGPRETQYF
TGTGCCAGCATCCATGAGACAGGGGGCCCCCGTGAGACCCAGTACTTC
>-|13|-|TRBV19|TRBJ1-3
CASSFQGENTIYF
TGTGCCAGTAGTTTCCAGGGCGAAAACACCATATATTTT
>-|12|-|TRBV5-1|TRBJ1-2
CASDTGTGGYTF
TGCGCCAGCGATACAGGGACGGGAGGCTACACCTTC
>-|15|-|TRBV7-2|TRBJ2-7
CASSLSGRGVYEQYF
TGTGCCAGCAGCCTATCGGGGAGGGGGGTATACGAGCAGTACTTC
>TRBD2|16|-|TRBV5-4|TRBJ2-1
CASTSRGGGAYNEQFF
TGTGCCAGCACCTCAAGGGGCGGGGGGGCGTACAATGAGCAGTTCTTC
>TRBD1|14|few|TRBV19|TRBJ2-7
CASSYRGESYEQYF
TGTGCCAGTAGTTACAGGGGCGAGTCCTACGAGCAGTACTTC
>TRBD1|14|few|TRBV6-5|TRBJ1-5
CASSKGARNQPQHF
TGTGCCAGCAGTAAGGGGGCAAGGAATCAGCCCCAGCATTTT
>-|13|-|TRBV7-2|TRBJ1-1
CASSFDSPFEAFF
TGTGCCAGCAGCTTCGACAGCCCGTTTGAAGCTTTCTTT
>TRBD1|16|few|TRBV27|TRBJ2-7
CASSLVGLRQGNEQYF
TGTGCCAGCAGTTTAGTAGGCCTTCGACAGGGGAACGAGCAGTACTTC
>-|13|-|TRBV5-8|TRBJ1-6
CASSFMVDRSLHF
TGTGCCAGCAGCTTCATGGTAGATAGATCCCTCCACTTT
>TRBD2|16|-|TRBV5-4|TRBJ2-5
CASSGTGTSGRETQYF
TGTGCCAGCAGTGGAACCGGGACTAGCGGTCGAGAGACCCAGTACTTC
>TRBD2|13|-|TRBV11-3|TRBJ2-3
CASGLAGVDTQYF
TGTGCCAGCGGACTAGCGGGGGTAGATACGCAGTATTTT
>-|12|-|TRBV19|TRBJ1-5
CASTRANQPQHF
TGTGCCAGTACCAGGGCGAATCAGCCCCAGCATTTT
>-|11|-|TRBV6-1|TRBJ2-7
CAAVRTYEQYF
TGTGCCGCCGTCAGGACCTACGAGCAGTACTTC
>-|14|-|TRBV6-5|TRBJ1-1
CASSLETGYTEAFF
TGTGCCAGCAGCCTGGAGACAGGTTACACTGAAGCTTTCTTT
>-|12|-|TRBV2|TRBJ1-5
CASSRGNQPQHF
TGTGCCAGCAGTCGGGGGAATCAGCCCCAGCATTTT
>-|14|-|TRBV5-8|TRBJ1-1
CASSLGAYLLTAFF
TGTGCCAGCAGCTTGGGAGCCTATCTCCTTACGGCTTTCTTT
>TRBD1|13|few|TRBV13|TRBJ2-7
CASSVGQYYEQYF
TGTGCCAGCAGCGTGGGACAGTACTACGAGCAGTACTTC
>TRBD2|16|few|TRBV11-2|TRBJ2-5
CASSLRGGRASETQYF
TGTGCCAGCAGCTTAAGGGGCGGGAGGGCCTCGGAGACCCAGTACTTC
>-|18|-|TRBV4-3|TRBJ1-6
CASSQGRVGSSYNSPLHF
TGCGCCAGCAGCCAAGGGCGGGTTGGTAGCTCCTATAATTCACCCCTCCACTTT
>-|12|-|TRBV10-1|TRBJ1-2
CAANGRTDGYTF
TGCGCCGCCAACGGACGGACTGATGGCTACACCTTC
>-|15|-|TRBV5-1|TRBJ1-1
CASSLGGGPDTEAFF
TGCGCCAGCAGCTTAGGCGGGGGGCCGGACACTGAAGCTTTCTTT
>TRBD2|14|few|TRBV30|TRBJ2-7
CASSGLAGPYEQYF
TGTGCCTCCTCAGGACTAGCGGGACCCTACGAGCAGTACTTC
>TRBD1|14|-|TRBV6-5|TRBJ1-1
CASIPTGANTEAFF
TGTGCCAGCATTCCGACAGGGGCAAACACTGAAGCTTTCTTT
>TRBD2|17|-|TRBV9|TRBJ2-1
CASSWGVPGLDGNEQFF
TGTGCCAGCAGCTGGGGGGTACCGGGACTAGACGGCAATGAGCAGTTCTTC
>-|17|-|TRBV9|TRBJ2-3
CASSPGQSNMNTDTQYF
TGTGCCAGCAGCCCCGGACAGTCAAATATGAACACAGATACGCAGTATTTT
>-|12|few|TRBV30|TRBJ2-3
CAWTHPGDSRYF
TGTGCCTGGACCCACCCGGGAGATAGTAGGTATTTT
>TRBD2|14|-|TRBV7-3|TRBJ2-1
CASSLELAGPEQFF
TGTGCCAGCAGCTTGGAACTAGCGGGACCCGAGCAGTTCTTC
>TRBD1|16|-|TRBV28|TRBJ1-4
CASSPLNRGRGEKLFF
TGTGCCAGCAGCCCACTAAACAGGGGGCGCGGAGAAAAACTGTTTTTT
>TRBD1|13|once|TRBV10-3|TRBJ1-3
CAIRTGMGDTIYF
TGTGCCATTAGGACAGGGATGGGAGACACCATATATTTT
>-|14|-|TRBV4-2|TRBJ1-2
CASSHIDRSNGYTF
TGTGCCAGCAGCCATATTGACAGGTCGAATGGCTACACCTTC
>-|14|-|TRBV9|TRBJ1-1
CASRGPTGNTEAFF
TGTGCCAGCAGGGGCCCAACAGGGAACACTGAAGCTTTCTTT
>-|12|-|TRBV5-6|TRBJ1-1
CASSLQGTEAFF
TGTGCCAGCAGCTTGCAGGGGACTGAAGCTTTCTTT
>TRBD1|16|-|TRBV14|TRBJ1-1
CASTGTGGFLGTEAFF
TGTGCCAGTACCGGGACAGGGGGATTTTTGGGAACTGAAGCTTTCTTT
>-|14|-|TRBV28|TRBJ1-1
CASSLAGGHTEAFF
TGTGCCAGCAGTTTGGCGGGGGGGCACACTGAAGCTTTCTTT
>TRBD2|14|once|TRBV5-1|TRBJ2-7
CASRPGLAGYEQYF
TGCGCCAGCAGGCCTGGACTAGCGGGTTACGAGCAGTACTTC
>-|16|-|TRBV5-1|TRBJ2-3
CASSLDSDRTPDTQYF
TGCGCCAGCAGCTTAGACTCCGACAGGACTCCAGATACGCAGTATTTT
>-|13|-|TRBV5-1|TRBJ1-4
CASSSGLDEKLFF
TGCGCCAGCAGCTCTGGACTGGACGAAAAACTGTTTTTT